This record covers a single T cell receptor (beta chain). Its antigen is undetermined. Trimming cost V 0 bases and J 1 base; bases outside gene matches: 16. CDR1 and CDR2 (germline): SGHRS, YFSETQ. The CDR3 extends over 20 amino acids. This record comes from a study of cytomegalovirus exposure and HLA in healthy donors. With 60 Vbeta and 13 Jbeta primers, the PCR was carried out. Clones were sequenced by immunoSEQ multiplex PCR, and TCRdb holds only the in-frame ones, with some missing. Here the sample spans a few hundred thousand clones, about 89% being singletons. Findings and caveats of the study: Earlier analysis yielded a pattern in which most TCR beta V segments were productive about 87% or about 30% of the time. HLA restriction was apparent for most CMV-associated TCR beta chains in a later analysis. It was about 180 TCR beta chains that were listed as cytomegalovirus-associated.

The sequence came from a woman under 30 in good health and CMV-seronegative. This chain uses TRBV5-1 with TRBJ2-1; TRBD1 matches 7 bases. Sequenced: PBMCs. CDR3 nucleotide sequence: TGCGCCAGCAGCTTGGCCGAGGGCACAGGGGTGGCAAAATCCTACAATGAGCAGTTCTTC. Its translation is CASSLAEGTGVAKSYNEQFF.